Below, 28 T cell receptor beta chains from the same sample are listed, as sequenced in a study of T cells of healthy individuals. TCRdb redid the calling of the 5' RACE reads with MiXCR, one entry per CDR3 protein. Of approximately 58,000 distinct CDR3 sequences listed, 14% to 15% were seen once; the top ten hold roughly 16%. These TCRs come from a human donor in good health.

The table lists this clonotype with many counts. The chain has TRBV5-1 and TRBJ2-3; tentative D call: TRBD1 (6 bases). Germline V gene sequence: CDR1 SGHRS, CDR2 YFSETQ. This CDR3 has 15 amino acids. V shed 0 bases and J shed 0 bases, with 8 bases lying between them. The CDR3 region has the DNA TGCGCCAGCAGCTTGGCCGACAGGAGCACAGATACGCAGTATTTT. This translates into CASSLADRSTDTQYF.

The chain joins TRBV12-3 or TRBV12-4 to TRBJ2-7; a possible D gene is TRBD1 (6 bases). The CDR3 extends over 13 amino acids. Trimming pared 5 bases from V and 6 bases from J, leaving 14 bases between. The CDR3: CASSLLNRAEQYF. The CDR3 DNA is TGTGCCAGCAGTCTTCTCAACAGGGCCGAGCAGTACTTC.

The V call is TRBV4-3, the J call TRBJ2-7; tentative D call: TRBD1 (7 bases). The CDR3 runs to 16 residues. Germline V lookup: CDR1 LGHNA, CDR2 YSLEER. V was cut by 0 bases and J by 0 bases, with 12 bases left in between. The CDR3 here is CASSQDSGGSSYEQYF. The CDR3 region has the DNA TGCGCCAGCAGCCAAGATTCAGGGGGGAGCTCCTACGAGCAGTACTTC.

This clonotype was counted between two and nine times. The rearrangement uses TRBV4-3 and TRBJ1-5; a possible D gene is TRBD1 (6 bases). This CDR3 contains 14 residues. Germline V gene lookup returns CDR1 LGHNA and CDR2 YSLEER. V was cut by 4 bases and J by 7 bases, with 14 bases left in between. CDR3 nucleotides: TGCGCCAGCAGCCCAGGCAGGGGATCGCAGCCCCAGCATTTT. Protein product: CASSPGRGSQPQHF.

This clonotype was found a few times. V usage is TRBV29-1 and J usage is TRBJ2-1; TRBD1 matches at 10 bases. Looked up from germline, CDR1 is SQVTM and CDR2 is ANQGSEA. The ends lost 7 bases at V and 6 bases at J; junction bases unmatched: 12. This CDR3 has 15 residues. CDR3 sequence: CSGGHRDRGPNEQFF. CDR3 sequence (DNA): TGCAGCGGCGGACACCGGGACAGGGGACCCAATGAGCAGTTCTTC.

This clonotype was detected a few times. The chain combines TRBV29-1 with TRBJ2-7; D is possibly TRBD1 (6 bases). Germline V gene data show CDR1 as SQVTM and CDR2 as ANQGSEA. Between the trimmed V and J ends, which lost 7 bases and 1 base, there was a span of 11 bases. The CDR3 consists of 12 residues. CDR3 DNA: TGCAGCGCTTCGGACAGTTCCTACGAGCAGTACTTC. This gives the protein CSASDSSYEQYF.

V is TRBV5-1 and J is TRBJ2-3, with D perhaps TRBD1 (6 bases). The germline CDR1 and CDR2 sequences are SGHRS and YFSETQ. V was shortened by 8 bases and J by 4 bases, with 17 bases between the two germline ends. There are 14 residues in the CDR3. CDR3 DNA sequence: TGCGCCAGTACAGGGACGGTGAGCCCAGATACGCAGTATTTT. This translates into CASTGTVSPDTQYF.

In this sample, this clonotype turned up a few times. The J gene is TRBJ1-1, the V gene TRBV5-6, with D maybe TRBD1 (5 bases). Germline loops: CDR1 SGHDT, CDR2 YYEEEE. There are 14 residues in the CDR3. Trimming took off 0 bases at V and 1 base at J, with 7 bases between the two ends. The CDR3 region has the DNA TGTGCCAGCAGCTTGGGACAGAAGAACACTGAAGCTTTCTTT. As protein: CASSLGQKNTEAFF.

The chain recombines TRBV19 with TRBJ2-4; D gene unclear. Germline CDR1 and CDR2: LNHDA and SQIVND (reference sequence). The CDR3 is 15 amino acids. Trimming left V 3 bases short and J 5 bases short, with 14 bases between. The CDR3 sequence is CASSIGSSRQNIQYF. As DNA, the CDR3 is TGTGCCAGTAGTATTGGGTCCTCTCGGCAAAACATTCAGTACTTC. Variable domain in full (rest from reference TRBV19 and TRBJ2-4): DGGITQSPKYLFRKEGQNVTLSCEQNLNHDAMYWYRQDPGQGLRLIYYSQIVNDFQKGDIAEGYSVSREKKESFPLTVTSAQKNPTAFYLCASSIGSSRQNIQYFGAGTRLSVL.

Ten or more counts support this clonotype. V usage is TRBV20-1 and J usage is TRBJ1-4; D call uncertain. The CDR3 is made up of 15 amino acids. Germline assignment: CDR1 DFQATT and CDR2 SNEGSKA (reference sequence). V was pared by 3 bases and J by 0 bases, with 11 bases between. The CDR3 is CSASLGWPTNEKLFF. The DNA of the CDR3 is TGCAGTGCTAGTTTGGGGTGGCCAACTAATGAAAAACTGTTTTTT.

This clonotype was recorded many times. The V call is TRBV29-1, the J call TRBJ1-3; 9 nucleotides match TRBD1. CDR3 length: 17 residues. From germline, CDR1 is SQVTM and CDR2 ANQGSEA. J was trimmed by 0 bases and V by 3 bases; bases with no gene match: 9. The CDR3 region is CSVDPGQGSGSGNTIYF. The CDR3 DNA is TGCAGCGTTGACCCGGGACAGGGATCGGGCTCTGGAAACACCATATATTTT.

This clonotype was detected many times. The CDR3 reads CAISELAGGTEQFF. The CDR3 DNA follows: TGTGCCATCAGTGAACTAGCGGGGGGAACTGAGCAGTTCTTC. The rearrangement links TRBV10-3 to TRBJ2-1; 12 nucleotides line up with TRBD2. Trimming at V came to 3 bases and at J to 9 bases, leaving 3 bases not matched to a gene. Per the germline V gene, CDR1 is ENHRY and CDR2 is SYGVKD. This CDR3 is 14 amino acids long.

This clonotype was seen ten or more times. The chain uses TRBV20-1 and TRBJ2-1; no clear D gene. The V and J ends lost 3 bases and 4 bases respectively, with 7 bases between them. CDR1 is DFQATT, CDR2 SNEGSKA, per germline (reference sequence). CDR3 length: 12 residues. The CDR3 spells CSASPTYNEQFF. The CDR3 DNA is TGCAGTGCTAGCCCCACATACAATGAGCAGTTCTTC.

This clonotype came up a few times. V usage is TRBV15 and J usage is TRBJ1-1, with D unresolved. This CDR3 contains 13 residues. V dropped 0 bases and J dropped 9 bases, with 11 bases sitting between them. The germline V gene has CDR1 LNHNV and CDR2 YYDKDF (reference sequence). The CDR3 DNA sequence: TGTGCCACCAGCAGAGATCTTCAGGTGAAAGCTTTCTTT. Its translation is CATSRDLQVKAFF. The whole variable domain, filled in from reference TRBV15 and TRBJ1-1, reads DAMVIQNPRYQVTQFGKPVTLSCSQTLNHNVMYWYQQKSSQAPKLLFHYYDKDFNNEADTPDNFQSRRPNTSFCFLDIRSPGLGDTAMYLCATSRDLQVKAFFGQGTRLTVV.

This clonotype was observed a handful of times. The J gene is TRBJ2-3, the V gene TRBV2, with D hard to call. Germline V lookup: CDR1 SNHLY, CDR2 FYNNEI. There are 14 residues in the CDR3. Trimming left V 3 bases short and J 7 bases short, with 14 bases between. CDR3 nucleotide sequence: TGTGCCAGCAGTGATCCGGAGAGGTGGAATACGCAGTATTTT. Amino acids: CASSDPERWNTQYF. Full variable domain (remainder filled in from reference TRBV2 and TRBJ2-3): EPEVTQTPSHQVTQMGQEVILRCVPISNHLYFYWYRQILGQKVEFLVSFYNNEISEKSEIFDDQFSVERPDGSNFTLKIRSTKLEDSAMYFCASSDPERWNTQYFGPGTRLTVL.

This chain joins TRBV24-1 and TRBJ2-3; D unclear. The CDR3 is made up of 13 amino acids. In germline, CDR1 is KGHDR, CDR2 SFDVKD. Trimming stripped 5 bases from V and 0 bases from J, with 5 bases between. The CDR3 bases are TGTGCCACCAGTGGTAGGAGCACAGATACGCAGTATTTT. The encoded protein is CATSGRSTDTQYF.

The chain combines TRBV20-1 with TRBJ2-5; 7 nucleotides agree with TRBD1. This CDR3 has 14 amino acids. Germline loops: CDR1 DFQATT, CDR2 SNEGSKA (reference sequence). V was pared by 3 bases and J by 3 bases, with 7 bases of the junction left unmatched. As DNA, the CDR3 is TGCAGTGCTAGTCACAGGGGAACGGAAGAGACCCAGTACTTC. Translated: CSASHRGTEETQYF.

This clonotype was counted at least ten times. This rearrangement joins TRBV18 to TRBJ1-5, with a possible D match to TRBD1 (5 bases). Trimming shortened V by 3 bases and J by 7 bases, and 13 bases separated the two germline ends. Germline CDR1 is KGHSH and CDR2 is LQKENI. CDR3 length: 14 residues. The CDR3 region is CASSPPGLEQPQHF. The CDR3 bases are TGTGCCAGCTCACCGCCGGGGCTAGAGCAGCCCCAGCATTTT.

This chain uses TRBV3-1 with TRBJ1-2; D might be TRBD1 (5 bases). V gave up 0 bases and J gave up 8 bases, with 13 bases separating them. CDR1 LGHDT and CDR2 YNNKEL come from the germline V gene (reference sequence). The CDR3 is 14 amino acids. The CDR3 here is CASSQDGGSGGYTF. The CDR3 nucleotides read TGTGCCAGCAGCCAAGATGGGGGGTCGGGCGGCTACACCTTC.

Ten or more counts support this clonotype. The CDR3 DNA is TGTGCCATCAGTGACTCCTACGAGCAGTACTTC. Translating gives CAISDSYEQYF. This chain connects TRBV10-3 to TRBJ2-7; D is undetermined. The CDR3 has 11 amino acids. Between the trimmed V and J ends, which lost 3 bases and 0 bases, there was a span of 0 bases. Germline V gene data show CDR1 as ENHRY and CDR2 as SYGVKD.

This clonotype was counted a few times. CDR3 in DNA: TGTGCCAGCAGTGCAAGGGGCGGGGGGGCCATCACAGATACGCAGTATTTT. This encodes CASSARGGGAITDTQYF. The chain couples TRBV2 to TRBJ2-3, with 9 bases matching TRBD2. Looked up from germline, CDR1 is SNHLY and CDR2 is FYNNEI. This CDR3 is built from 17 residues. The V and J ends lost 4 bases and 2 bases, in that order; junction bases with no gene match: 10.

This chain uses TRBV20-1 with TRBJ2-1, with D possibly matching TRBD1 (6 bases). Trimming stripped 8 bases from V and 7 bases from J, with 21 bases between. The CDR3 extends over 14 amino acids. The germline CDR1 and CDR2 sequences are DFQATT and SNEGSKA (reference sequence). In DNA form, the CDR3 reads TGCAGTCCCTCCGCCCAGGGGATAATGAATGAGCAGTTCTTC. Encoded protein: CSPSAQGIMNEQFF.

This clonotype was counted many times. The V call is TRBV20-1, the J call TRBJ2-7; no clear D gene. V dropped 4 bases and J dropped 4 bases, with 5 bases sitting between them. From germline, CDR1 is DFQATT and CDR2 SNEGSKA (reference sequence). There are 10 residues in the CDR3. In DNA form, the CDR3 reads TGCAGTGCTAAGTCATACGAGCAGTACTTC. It is translated as CSAKSYEQYF.

At least ten counts were recorded for this clonotype. J is TRBJ2-5 and V is TRBV2, with D perhaps matching TRBD2 (5 bases). This CDR3 has 12 amino acids. The germline V and J ends were trimmed by 5 bases and 4 bases, with 8 bases remaining between them. The germline gives CDR1 SNHLY, CDR2 FYNNEI. CDR3 in DNA: TGTGCCAGCAGTTGGAGGCCAGAGACCCAGTACTTC. Residues: CASSWRPETQYF.

There are many counts of this clonotype. The J gene is TRBJ2-3, the V gene TRBV7-9; possible D gene TRBD2, 5 bases. The germline CDR1 and CDR2 sequences are SEHNR and FQNEAQ (reference sequence). The CDR3 has 16 amino acids. Trimming took off 3 bases at V and 0 bases at J, with 13 bases between the two ends. CDR3 in DNA: TGTGCCAGCAGCTTTATCGCGGGCCGTAGCACAGATACGCAGTATTTT. This sequence encodes CASSFIAGRSTDTQYF.

This sequence joins TRBV20-1 and TRBJ1-1; 7 bases agree with TRBD1. The ends lost 2 bases at V and 4 bases at J; junction bases unmatched: 7. Germline values: CDR1 DFQATT, CDR2 SNEGSKA (reference sequence). The CDR3 length is 14 residues. The CDR3 reads CSARQGTVSTEAFF. In DNA form, the CDR3 reads TGCAGTGCTAGACAAGGGACAGTTTCCACTGAAGCTTTCTTT.

There are many counts of this clonotype. The chain combines TRBV4-2 with TRBJ2-7, with D maybe TRBD1 (7 bases). Deletions cut 4 bases from V and 5 bases from J, with 15 bases between. This CDR3 is 14 amino acids long. Per the germline V gene, CDR1 is LGHNA and CDR2 is YNFKEQ. The DNA of the CDR3 is TGTGCCAGCAGCCTAGGGGGGACAGACCACGAGCAGTACTTC. Translation gives CASSLGGTDHEQYF.

The chain has TRBV27 and TRBJ2-7, with a weak D call TRBD1 (5 bases). Germline-derived CDR1 and CDR2 are MNHEY and SMNVEV (reference sequence). The CDR3 contains 13 residues. V was pared by 2 bases and J by 3 bases, with 8 bases between. CDR3 bases: TGTGCCAGCAGTTTACAAGGGGACTACGAGCAGTACTTC. It translates to CASSLQGDYEQYF.